The text below deals with one T cell receptor (beta chain). The sample's treatment: approximately 18 received Ad26.COV2.S at low or high dose, single or two shots; roughly five received placebo; per-sample allocation not given. The samples date from day 63 after the first vaccine or placebo injection. This entry is derived from a study of Ad26.COV2.S vaccination and SARS-CoV-2 variants. The protocol was immunoSEQ multiplex PCR, while the TCRdb copy is restricted to in-frame clones and leaves out a portion. The data contain roughly 680,000 clones, roughly 90% of them singletons. There are 15 residues in the CDR3. V lost 5 bases and J 2 bases, leaving 15 bases between the germline ends. The germline CDR1 and CDR2 sequences are PRHDT and FYEKMQ (reference sequence).

The chain employs TRBV13 and TRBJ2-5, with D unclear. Sequenced material: peripheral blood, taken in a trial of Ad26.COV2.S vaccine versus placebo. This clonotype was sampled from a person aged 18-60 years who received the Ad26.COV2.S COVID-19 vaccine or a placebo. The CDR3 DNA is TGTGCCAGCAGCCTTAGTCAGGCCCTGCAAGAGACCCAGTACTTC. It specifies CASSLSQALQETQYF.